A single sample is the source of the 5 T cell receptor beta chains below, sequenced in a study of blood T cell repertoires in COVID-19. Generated by immunoSEQ multiplex PCR, the TCRdb table keeps only in-frame clones and is missing some. The sample has approximately 190,000 clones; 80% are singletons. The sample comprised peripheral blood. Receptors were obtained from a man aged 55 to 69 with acute or convalescent COVID-19.

The CDR3 nucleotides read TGCGCCAGCAGCCAAGGGGTGGTAGCGGGTCGGGATACGCAGTATTTT. This sequence encodes CASSQGVVAGRDTQYF. The chain uses TRBV4-1 and TRBJ2-3, with 7 bases aligning to TRBD2. J was trimmed by 6 bases and V by 1 base; bases with no gene match: 10. Looked up from germline, CDR1 is MGHRA and CDR2 is YSYEKL. The CDR3 contains 16 residues.

This clone showed up just a few times. This rearrangement joins TRBV27 to TRBJ2-5; 12 nucleotides match TRBD1. Germline V gene lookup returns CDR1 MNHEY and CDR2 SMNVEV (reference sequence). The CDR3 is made up of 15 amino acids. The ends lost 4 bases at V and 5 bases at J; junction bases unmatched: 5. CDR3 region: CASSSGTGGAETQYF. DNA of the CDR3: TGTGCCAGCAGTTCCGGGACAGGGGGCGCGGAGACCCAGTACTTC.

This clone was counted a few times. The V gene is TRBV9, the J gene TRBJ1-1, with TRBD1 identical over 8 bases. Germline-derived CDR1 and CDR2 are SGDLS and YYNGEE. V was pared by 3 bases and J by 5 bases, with 6 bases of the junction left unmatched. This CDR3 comprises 14 residues. CDR3 residues: CASSGPTGGTEAFF. In DNA form, the CDR3 reads TGTGCCAGCAGCGGCCCAACAGGGGGAACTGAAGCTTTCTTT.

The chain is built from TRBV7-2 and TRBJ1-2, with D maybe TRBD1 (6 bases). V gave up 1 base and J gave up 8 bases, with 14 bases separating them. The CDR3 covers 14 residues. Germline V gene sequence: CDR1 SGHTA, CDR2 FQGNSA. The CDR3, as DNA: TGTGCCAGCAGCTTAGAGGGGACAAGTGGAGGCTACACCTTC. It specifies CASSLEGTSGGYTF.

This chain joins TRBV5-1 and TRBJ2-5, with 10 bases identical to TRBD2. The J segment lost 5 bases and the V segment lost 0 bases, leaving 7 bases of the junction unmatched. This CDR3 has 16 amino acids. The germline gives CDR1 SGHRS, CDR2 YFSETQ. The CDR3 reads CASSLGPAGGPETQYF. The CDR3 coding sequence is TGCGCCAGCAGCTTGGGGCCAGCGGGAGGGCCGGAGACCCAGTACTTC.